Listed below are T cell receptor beta chains from one sample, sequenced in a study of blood T cell repertoires in COVID-19. Here immunoSEQ multiplex PCR was the method, and the copy in TCRdb shows in-frame clones only, minus some. The top ten clones hold less than 5.5% of a sample with 300,000 to 350,000 clones, roughly 88% of them seen once. Sequencing used PBMCs or T cells enriched from blood (not recorded which). Source of these receptors: a man aged 25-45 years who had recovered from COVID-19. Both conserved end residues are part of each CDR3. D genes are given only for firm matches. The size entry is marked missing in some rows and otherwise reads once, few, many or a size class.

size: .
D: TRBD2
J: TRBJ2-5
V: TRBV7-6
CDR3: CASSINRAGERGQETQYF
DNA: TGTGCCAGCAGCATCAACCGCGCGGGGGAGCGGGGCCAAGAGACCCAGTACTTC

size: .
D: TRBD2
J: TRBJ2-1
V: TRBV25-1
CDR3: CASSASGGAGEQFF
DNA: TGTGCCAGCAGTGCTAGCGGGGGGGCTGGTGAGCAGTTCTTC

size: once
D: TRBD1
J: TRBJ2-2
V: TRBV4-2
CDR3: CASSQRGQTNTGELFF
DNA: TGTGCCAGCAGCCAGAGGGGACAGACGAACACCGGGGAGCTGTTTTTT

size: .
D: TRBD1
J: TRBJ2-7
V: TRBV7-9
CDR3: CASRPQGGSEQYF
DNA: TGTGCCAGCAGACCACAGGGGGGTAGCGAGCAGTACTTC

size: once
D: .
J: TRBJ2-3
V: TRBV28
CDR3: CASSFKSTLADTQYF
DNA: TGTGCCAGCAGTTTTAAGAGTACCCTGGCAGATACGCAGTATTTT

size: .
D: .
J: TRBJ1-2
V: TRBV19
CDR3: CASSIRTSNYGYTF
DNA: TGTGCCAGTAGTATAAGGACTTCTAACTATGGCTACACCTTC

size: few
D: .
J: TRBJ1-1
V: TRBV21-1
CDR3: CASSDRGGGDTEAFF
DNA: TGTGCCAGCTCCGACAGGGGCGGCGGGGACACTGAAGCTTTCTTT

size: .
D: TRBD1
J: TRBJ1-6
V: TRBV7-8
CDR3: CASSQVGTVDISPLHF
DNA: TGTGCCAGCAGCCAAGTTGGGACAGTCGATATTTCACCCCTCCACTTT

size: .
D: .
J: TRBJ2-3
V: TRBV24-1
CDR3: CATSDVGSAWDTQYF
DNA: TGTGCCACCAGTGATGTAGGGAGCGCTTGGGATACGCAGTATTTT

size: .
D: TRBD1
J: TRBJ2-7
V: TRBV27
CDR3: CASSPGQGPYEQYF
DNA: TGTGCCAGCAGTCCGGGACAGGGACCCTACGAGCAGTACTTC

size: .
D: TRBD1
J: TRBJ2-1
V: TRBV3-1/TRBV3-2
CDR3: CASSPLRTGSSYNEQFF
DNA: TGTGCCAGCAGCCCTCTAAGGACAGGGAGCTCCTACAATGAGCAGTTCTTC

size: .
D: .
J: TRBJ2-7
V: TRBV2
CDR3: CASTRDSTGEQYF
DNA: TGTGCCAGCACGAGGGACTCCACCGGAGAGCAGTACTTC

size: .
D: TRBD1
J: TRBJ1-5
V: TRBV5-5
CDR3: CASSLGTGGLQPQHF
DNA: TGTGCCAGCAGCTTAGGGACAGGGGGCTTGCAGCCCCAGCATTTT

size: .
D: TRBD1
J: TRBJ1-1
V: TRBV4-1
CDR3: CASSLPQGASTEAFF
DNA: TGCGCCAGCAGCCTTCCACAGGGGGCGAGCACTGAAGCTTTCTTT

size: .
D: .
J: TRBJ1-1
V: TRBV9
CDR3: CASSPLAGEGEAFF
DNA: TGTGCCAGCAGCCCGTTAGCAGGGGAGGGGGAAGCTTTCTTT

size: .
D: TRBD1
J: TRBJ1-6
V: TRBV19
CDR3: CASSTGQGRSPLHF
DNA: TGTGCCAGTAGTACCGGACAGGGGAGATCACCCCTCCACTTT

size: .
D: .
J: TRBJ2-2
V: TRBV10-3
CDR3: CAISDGDGGPNTGELFF
DNA: TGTGCCATCAGTGACGGTGACGGGGGGCCGAACACCGGGGAGCTGTTTTTT

size: .
D: .
J: TRBJ2-3
V: TRBV3-1/TRBV3-2
CDR3: CASSQVSSGHRTDTQYF
DNA: TGTGCCAGCAGCCAAGTAAGCTCCGGACACCGCACAGATACGCAGTATTTT

size: once
D: .
J: TRBJ2-7
V: TRBV11-2
CDR3: CASSLDSGFVNEQYF
DNA: TGTGCCAGCAGCTTAGATAGTGGTTTTGTGAACGAGCAGTACTTC

size: .
D: TRBD2
J: TRBJ2-7
V: TRBV6-5
CDR3: CASSYTTSGGTYEQYF
DNA: TGTGCCAGCAGTTACACGACTAGCGGGGGGACCTACGAGCAGTACTTC

size: .
D: .
J: TRBJ2-7
V: TRBV4-2
CDR3: CASSQEWPNYEQYF
DNA: TGTGCCAGCAGCCAAGAGTGGCCGAACTACGAGCAGTACTTC

size: .
D: TRBD1
J: TRBJ1-6
V: TRBV2
CDR3: CASSDAGTGSNSPLHF
DNA: TGTGCCAGCAGTGATGCAGGGACAGGTTCTAATTCACCCCTCCACTTT

size: once
D: .
J: TRBJ2-3
V: TRBV12-3/TRBV12-4
CDR3: CASSLIPDTQYF
DNA: TGTGCCAGCAGTCTAATACCAGATACGCAGTATTTT

size: .
D: TRBD2
J: TRBJ2-3
V: TRBV5-1
CDR3: CASRPTSGGSRDTQYF
DNA: TGCGCCAGCAGGCCTACTAGCGGGGGATCTAGAGATACGCAGTATTTT

size: .
D: TRBD1
J: TRBJ2-4
V: TRBV27
CDR3: CASSLSKGANIQYF
DNA: TGTGCCAGCAGTTTATCGAAGGGGGCAAACATTCAGTACTTC

size: many
D: .
J: TRBJ1-1
V: TRBV9
CDR3: CASSVEPNTEAFF
DNA: TGTGCCAGCAGCGTAGAGCCGAACACTGAAGCTTTCTTT

size: .
D: TRBD2
J: TRBJ2-6
V: TRBV7-2
CDR3: CASVAGGSGANVLTF
DNA: TGTGCCAGCGTAGCGGGGGGCTCTGGGGCCAACGTCCTGACTTTC

size: .
D: TRBD1
J: TRBJ1-5
V: TRBV27
CDR3: CASSLYGTGESNQPQHF
DNA: TGTGCCAGCAGTTTATATGGGACAGGGGAAAGCAATCAGCCCCAGCATTTT

size: .
D: .
J: TRBJ1-1
V: TRBV7-2
CDR3: CASSFNLNTEAFF
DNA: TGTGCCAGCAGCTTTAACTTGAACACTGAAGCTTTCTTT

size: .
D: .
J: TRBJ1-1
V: TRBV28
CDR3: CASSHNREHTEAFF
DNA: TGTGCCAGCAGTCACAACAGGGAACACACTGAAGCTTTCTTT

size: .
D: TRBD1
J: TRBJ1-1
V: TRBV7-3
CDR3: CASSMGQGNTEAFF
DNA: TGTGCCAGCAGCATGGGACAGGGTAACACTGAAGCTTTCTTT

size: .
D: .
J: TRBJ2-3
V: TRBV2
CDR3: CASSGQDTDTQYF
DNA: TGTGCCAGCAGTGGGCAGGACACAGATACGCAGTATTTT

size: once
D: TRBD2
J: TRBJ2-3
V: TRBV7-9
CDR3: CASSLRGGDSTDTQYF
DNA: TGTGCCAGCAGCTTACGCGGGGGGGATAGCACAGATACGCAGTATTTT

size: .
D: .
J: TRBJ1-2
V: TRBV9
CDR3: CASSGGGVNYGYTF
DNA: TGTGCCAGCAGCGGAGGAGGGGTAAACTATGGCTACACCTTC

size: .
D: TRBD2
J: TRBJ2-1
V: TRBV19
CDR3: CASSPAGGLLNEQFF
DNA: TGTGCCAGTAGTCCAGCGGGGGGACTGCTCAATGAGCAGTTCTTC

size: .
D: TRBD1
J: TRBJ1-1
V: TRBV10-3
CDR3: CAISKDRENTEAFF
DNA: TGTGCCATCAGCAAGGACAGGGAGAACACTGAAGCTTTCTTT

size: .
D: .
J: TRBJ1-5
V: TRBV6-1
CDR3: CASSDARNSNQPQHF
DNA: TGTGCCAGCAGTGATGCGAGAAATAGCAATCAGCCCCAGCATTTT

size: .
D: TRBD1
J: TRBJ2-7
V: TRBV2
CDR3: CASSAGTGVNEQYF
DNA: TGTGCCAGCAGTGCCGGGACAGGGGTTAACGAGCAGTACTTC

size: .
D: .
J: TRBJ2-7
V: TRBV11-2
CDR3: CASSSSTGSYEQYF
DNA: TGTGCCAGCAGCTCTTCGACAGGTTCCTACGAGCAGTACTTC

size: .
D: .
J: TRBJ2-7
V: TRBV18
CDR3: CASSPSIGTRGNSYEQYF
DNA: TGTGCCAGCTCACCCAGCATTGGGACCCGGGGGAACTCCTACGAGCAGTACTTC

size: .
D: TRBD1
J: TRBJ1-2
V: TRBV4-2
CDR3: CASSQAAGTGGLGYTF
DNA: TGTGCCAGCAGCCAAGCCGCGGGGACAGGGGGGTTAGGCTACACCTTC

size: once
D: .
J: TRBJ1-1
V: TRBV5-1
CDR3: CASSLSQRNTEAFF
DNA: TGCGCCAGCAGCTTGAGCCAAAGGAACACTGAAGCTTTCTTT